This entry lists 32 T cell receptor beta chains sequenced from one sample in a study of cytomegalovirus exposure and HLA in healthy donors. The PCR made use of 60 Vbeta and 13 Jbeta primers. TCRdb's table, derived via immunoSEQ multiplex PCR, lists solely in-frame clones and lacks some. The sample lists 180,000 or so clones, 70% to 90% occurring once. The material sequenced was PBMCs. All receptors come from a woman aged 25-40 years in good health and CMV-seronegative.

This chain connects TRBV28 to TRBJ1-2; D is possibly TRBD1 (6 bases). The CDR3 spans 13 residues. Germline loops: CDR1 MDHEN, CDR2 SYDVKM. Trimming removed 3 bases at V and 4 bases at J, with 9 bases between. CDR3 region: CASSFGGLYGYTF. Here the CDR3 DNA reads TGTGCCAGCAGTTTTGGGGGCCTCTATGGCTACACCTTC.

Concerning this clone: The junction differs from germline at one of its ends, possibly a read error. This CDR3 is also generated by other DNA sequences in the sample. This chain connects TRBV4-2 to TRBJ2-7; 11 bases align to TRBD2. CDR1 and CDR2 from the germline V gene are LGHNA and YNFKEQ. CDR3 length: 15 residues. CDR3 protein: CASSQPGLADYEQYF. The CDR3 DNA is TGTGCCAGCAGCCAACCGGGACTAGCGGACTACGAGCAGTATTTC.

The rearrangement joins TRBV28 to TRBJ2-4; TRBD1 agrees at 10 bases. Trimming took 3 bases from V and 6 from J; bases not matched to a gene: 5. CDR1 and CDR2 (germline): MDHEN, SYDVKM. This CDR3 is 15 amino acids long. CDR3 nucleotide sequence: TGTGCCAGCAGTTTTGGACAGGGGGGTAGAAACATTCAGTACTTC. It codes for CASSFGQGGRNIQYF.

The V gene is TRBV6-6, the J gene TRBJ1-3; 8 nucleotides align to TRBD1. The CDR3 is made up of 16 amino acids. The germline CDR1 and CDR2 sequences are MNHNY and SVGAGI (reference sequence). The trim removed 6 bases at V and 4 bases at J, leaving 11 bases unmatched. The CDR3 loop is CASRPADRAEGNTIYF. In DNA, the CDR3 is TGTGCCAGCAGGCCGGCGGACAGGGCGGAGGGAAACACCATATATTTT.

This clone appeared once. The chain uses TRBV28 and TRBJ2-6, with D perhaps TRBD1 (5 bases). Germline-derived CDR1 and CDR2 are MDHEN and SYDVKM. V lost 5 bases and J lost 2, with 10 bases in between. The length of the CDR3 is 15 residues. The CDR3 sequence is CASSPTTAGANVLTF. The CDR3 region has the DNA TGTGCCAGCAGTCCGACGACAGCTGGGGCCAACGTCCTGACTTTC.

This chain links TRBV30 with TRBJ1-5; D perhaps matches TRBD1 (5 bases). Germline V gene sequence: CDR1 GTSNPN, CDR2 SVGIG (reference sequence). CDR3 length equals 15 residues. V gave up 5 bases and J gave up 0 bases, with 14 bases separating them. CDR3 region: CAWPGRGYSNQPQHF. In nucleotides, the CDR3 is TGTGCCTGGCCGGGACGGGGGTATAGCAATCAGCCCCAGCATTTT.

This clone was detected once. The V and J genes are TRBV19 and TRBJ2-1, with 9 positions matching TRBD2. Germline V gives CDR1 LNHDA, CDR2 SQIVND (reference sequence). This CDR3 region has 16 residues. With 5 bases clipped from V and 4 bases from J, the junction kept 9 bases outside the gene matches. The CDR3 here is CASSWVSGSAYNEQFF. CDR3 in DNA: TGTGCCAGTAGTTGGGTTAGCGGGAGTGCATACAATGAGCAGTTCTTC. Full variable domain (rest looked up from reference TRBV19 and TRBJ2-1): DGGITQSPKYLFRKEGQNVTLSCEQNLNHDAMYWYRQDPGQGLRLIYYSQIVNDFQKGDIAEGYSVSREKKESFPLTVTSAQKNPTAFYLCASSWVSGSAYNEQFFGPGTRLTVL.

The chain combines TRBV11-2 with TRBJ2-5; 9 bases are shared with TRBD2. Germline loops: CDR1 SGHAT, CDR2 FQNNGV. The CDR3 has 15 amino acids. V dropped 4 bases and J dropped 5; count of bases not matched to a gene: 8. The CDR3 loop is CASSSQGLARETQYF. The CDR3 DNA reads as TGTGCCAGCAGCTCGCAGGGACTAGCAAGGGAGACCCAGTACTTC.

CDR3 sequence reads: CASSQQGDQPQHF. The CDR3 DNA follows: TGTGCCAGCAGTCAACAGGGCGATCAGCCCCAGCATTTT. The V and J genes are TRBV2 and TRBJ1-5, with a weak D call TRBD1 (6 bases). The CDR3 runs to 13 residues. The germline V gene has CDR1 SNHLY and CDR2 FYNNEI. The V end was cut by 5 bases, the J end by 5 bases, with 10 bases between.

The chain has TRBV19 and TRBJ1-5; 8 nucleotides line up with TRBD1. V was clipped by 6 bases and J by 0 bases; unmatched bases: 13. The CDR3 extends over 18 amino acids. Germline values: CDR1 LNHDA, CDR2 SQIVND (reference sequence). CDR3 nucleotides: TGTGCCAGTAGCACCTCCCCCGGGACAGGCTATAGCAATCAGCCCCAGCATTTT. Translation: CASSTSPGTGYSNQPQHF.

This clone occurred a few times. V usage is TRBV2 and J usage is TRBJ2-1, with a weak D call TRBD1 (5 bases). The V and J ends lost 6 bases and 7 bases respectively, with 10 bases between them. Germline V gives CDR1 SNHLY, CDR2 FYNNEI. The CDR3 length is 12 residues. The CDR3 reads CASRGPVNEQFF. The CDR3 nucleotides read TGTGCCAGCAGGGGGCCGGTGAATGAGCAGTTCTTC. Together with reference TRBV2 and TRBJ2-1, the CDR3 gives the full variable domain: EPEVTQTPSHQVTQMGQEVILRCVPISNHLYFYWYRQILGQKVEFLVSFYNNEISEKSEIFDDQFSVERPDGSNFTLKIRSTKLEDSAMYFCASRGPVNEQFFGPGTRLTVL.

This chain uses TRBV28 with TRBJ2-7; TRBD2 might be the D (5 bases). The CDR3 has 13 amino acids. Germline V gives CDR1 MDHEN, CDR2 SYDVKM. The V gene lost 2 bases and the J gene lost 7 bases, with 12 bases spanning the gap. The CDR3 protein is CASSLAGWVEQYF. In nucleotides, the CDR3 is TGTGCCAGCAGTTTAGCGGGCTGGGTGGAGCAGTACTTC.

The chain employs TRBV10-1 and TRBJ2-7; 9 bases are shared with TRBD1. Trimming took 8 bases from V and 2 from J; bases not matched to a gene: 13. The CDR3 is 16 amino acids. In germline, CDR1 is WNHNN, CDR2 SYGVQD (reference sequence). CDR3 protein: CASRRIRDRAPYEQYF. The CDR3 bases are TGCGCCAGCCGTCGGATTCGGGACAGGGCCCCCTACGAGCAGTACTTC.

The chain joins TRBV28 to TRBJ1-3; no clear D. Per germline, CDR1 MDHEN and CDR2 SYDVKM. Trimming took 6 bases from V and 6 from J, leaving 9 bases between them. This CDR3 has 12 residues. The CDR3 loop is CASSNFENTIYF. The CDR3 DNA reads as TGTGCCAGCAGCAACTTTGAAAACACCATATATTTT.

This clone was observed a few times. CDR3 amino acids: CASSRPGIGNEQFF. CDR3 DNA sequence: TGCGCCAGCAGCCGTCCCGGGATAGGAAATGAGCAGTTCTTC. V usage is TRBV4-1 and J usage is TRBJ2-1, with D possibly being TRBD2 (5 bases). Germline CDR1 reads MGHRA; CDR2 reads YSYEKL. Deletions cut 4 bases from V and 7 bases from J, with 14 bases between. This CDR3 region has 14 residues.

The J gene is TRBJ2-7, the V gene TRBV11-1; perhaps TRBD1 as D (6 bases). The CDR3 spans 17 residues. Trimming cost V 2 bases and J 5 bases, with 22 bases left between them. Germline-derived CDR1 and CDR2 are SGHAT and FQDESV (reference sequence). Here the CDR3 reads CASSLKVPFWTVNEQYF. The CDR3 DNA sequence: TGTGCCAGCAGCTTAAAAGTTCCCTTTTGGACAGTCAACGAGCAGTACTTC. The complete variable domain, with remaining parts taken from reference TRBV11-1 and TRBJ2-7, reads EAEVAQSPRYKITEKSQAVAFWCDPISGHATLYWYRQILGQGPELLVQFQDESVVDDSQLPKDRFSAERLKGVDSTLKIQPAELGDSAMYLCASSLKVPFWTVNEQYFGPGTRLTVT.

The V call is TRBV5-1, the J call TRBJ1-4; 12 bases match TRBD1. The trim removed 4 bases at V and 8 bases at J, leaving 12 bases unmatched. Germline CDR1 and CDR2: SGHRS and YFSETQ. The CDR3 length is 17 residues. The chain's CDR3 is CASSLRDRGRVGEKLFF. The CDR3 DNA is TGCGCCAGCAGCCTCCGGGACAGGGGGCGAGTCGGGGAAAAACTGTTTTTT.

The genes are TRBV5-8 and TRBJ2-1; 13 bases line up with TRBD2. Germline V gene data show CDR1 as SGHTS and CDR2 as YDEGEE. Unmatched junction bases numbered 3, after V lost 5 bases and J lost 7 bases. The CDR3 consists of 14 residues. This CDR3 is CASRTSGGQNEQFF. In nucleotides, the CDR3 is TGTGCCAGCAGGACTAGCGGGGGGCAAAATGAGCAGTTCTTC. Complete variable domain (other parts from reference TRBV5-8 and TRBJ2-1): EAGVTQSPTHLIKTRGQQATLRCSPISGHTSVYWYQQALGLGLQFLLWYDEGEERNRGNFPPRFSGRQFPNYSSELNVNALELEDSALYLCASRTSGGQNEQFFGPGTRLTVL.

CDR3 sequence: CASSRTVASTDTQYF. In DNA, the CDR3 is TGTGCCAGCAGTCGTACAGTGGCTAGCACAGATACGCAGTATTTT. The chain links TRBV7-9 to TRBJ2-3; D gene uncertain. The CDR3 totals 15 residues. CDR1 and CDR2 (germline): SEHNR, FQNEAQ (reference sequence). Between the trimmed V and J ends, which lost 6 bases and 0 bases, there was a span of 13 bases.

This chain connects TRBV7-9 to TRBJ2-7; perhaps TRBD1 as D (6 bases). Germline CDR1 reads SEHNR; CDR2 reads FQNEAQ (reference sequence). The ends were cut back, 1 base at V and 5 bases at J, with 12 bases in the middle. This CDR3 spans 14 amino acids. In nucleotides, the CDR3 is TGTGCCAGCAGCTTAGACAGGGCTGGAGACGAGCAGTACTTC. Translating gives CASSLDRAGDEQYF. Together with reference TRBV7-9 and TRBJ2-7, the CDR3 gives the full variable domain: DTGVSQNPRHKITKRGQNVTFRCDPISEHNRLYWYRQTLGQGPEFLTYFQNEAQLEKSRLLSDRFSAERPKGSFSTLEIQRTEQGDSAMYLCASSLDRAGDEQYFGPGTRLTVT.

V gene TRBV5-5 combines with J gene TRBJ1-6; 8 bases are a match to TRBD1. The CDR3 runs 14 residues. The V segment lost 4 bases and the J segment 9 bases; nucleotides outside the gene matches: 6. Germline lookup yields CDR1 SGHKS and CDR2 YYEKEE (reference sequence). CDR3 DNA: TGTGCCAGCAGCCTGGACAGGGTACGTTCACCCCTCCACTTT. This translates into CASSLDRVRSPLHF.

The rearrangement joins TRBV18 to TRBJ1-3; D is ambiguous. The CDR3 is made up of 15 amino acids. Germline values: CDR1 KGHSH, CDR2 LQKENI. With 6 bases removed from V and 0 bases from J, the gap between germline ends came to 12 bases. As DNA, the CDR3 is TGTGCCAGCTCGCCCCCCCCGGGCTCTGGAAACACCATATATTTT. Protein sequence: CASSPPPGSGNTIYF.

This clone was detected only a few times. The chain is built from TRBV13 and TRBJ2-7; D perhaps matches TRBD1 (6 bases). The CDR3 contains 14 residues. Deletions cut 3 bases from V and 5 bases from J, with 14 bases between. Germline CDR1 reads PRHDT; CDR2 reads FYEKMQ (reference sequence). CDR3 sequence: CASSLRTDTDEQYF. Written as DNA, the CDR3 is TGTGCCAGCAGCTTGAGGACAGACACAGACGAGCAGTACTTC.

V is TRBV5-1 and J is TRBJ2-5, with 12 bases that match TRBD2. This CDR3 spans 16 amino acids. Germline V gene sequence: CDR1 SGHRS, CDR2 YFSETQ. V lost 0 bases, J lost 4 bases, and 4 bases stayed unmatched. CDR3 bases: TGCGCCAGCAGCTTGGCTGCTAGCGGGGGGGGAGAGACCCAGTACTTC. Amino acid sequence: CASSLAASGGGETQYF.

The CDR3 DNA reads as TGTGCCAGCAGTTTAAGATCGTTTGAGGGGGTGTACTTC. This codes for CASSLRSFEGVYF. The chain is built from TRBV28 and TRBJ2-5; possible D gene TRBD1, 6 bases. Germline CDR1 MDHEN, CDR2 SYDVKM. The CDR3 totals 13 residues. V gave up 2 bases and J gave up 13 bases, with 17 bases separating them.

This clone occurred a few times. The J gene is TRBJ2-1, the V gene TRBV4-2; 14 nucleotides agree with TRBD2. The germline V gene encodes CDR1 LGHNA and CDR2 YNFKEQ. Trimming took 1 base from V and 0 from J; bases not matched to a gene: 8. The CDR3 has 20 amino acids. This CDR3 reads CASSQAGGTSGRPSYNEQFF. CDR3 bases: TGTGCCAGCAGCCAAGCCGGGGGGACTAGCGGGAGACCCTCCTACAATGAGCAGTTCTTC.

In nucleotides, the CDR3 is TGTGCCAGCAGGTGGACAGTACTGGAGTTCTTC. This sequence encodes CASRWTVLEFF. The chain is built from TRBV2 and TRBJ2-1; a possible D gene is TRBD1 (6 bases). Germline CDR1 is SNHLY and CDR2 is FYNNEI. V lost 6 bases and J lost 14, with 14 bases in between. The length of the CDR3 is 11 residues.

The genes are TRBV6-1 and TRBJ2-7; 7 bases agree with TRBD1. The CDR3 is 15 residues long. The V gene's germline CDR1 is MNHNS and CDR2 SASEGT. The trim removed 6 bases at V and 1 base at J, leaving 9 bases unmatched. CDR3: CASSETWDSSYEQYF. The CDR3 bases are TGTGCCAGCAGCGAAACGTGGGACAGTTCCTACGAGCAGTACTTC.

The chain is built from TRBV7-3 and TRBJ2-5; D remains ambiguous. V was trimmed by 4 bases and J by 5 bases, leaving 11 bases between them. CDR1 and CDR2 from the germline V gene are SGHTA and FQGTGA. The length of the CDR3 is 13 residues. Here the CDR3 reads CASSSSPEETQYF. CDR3 nucleotide sequence: TGTGCCAGCAGCTCCTCTCCCGAGGAGACCCAGTACTTC. Variable domain in full (rest from reference TRBV7-3 and TRBJ2-5): GAGVSQTPSNKVTEKGKYVELRCDPISGHTALYWYRQSLGQGPEFLIYFQGTGAADDSGLPNDRFFAVRPEGSVSTLKIQRTERGDSAVYLCASSSSPEETQYFGPGTRLLVL.

This clone was picked up one time. CDR3 nucleotide sequence: TGTGCCAGCAGCTTAGGGGGGGAGGGAGCCTACAATGAGCAGTTCTTC. The encoded protein is CASSLGGEGAYNEQFF. The J gene is TRBJ2-1, the V gene TRBV11-1; 7 nucleotides line up with TRBD2. Unmatched junction bases numbered 5, after V lost 1 base and J lost 2 bases. This CDR3 region has 16 residues. In germline, CDR1 is SGHAT, CDR2 FQDESV (reference sequence). Together with reference TRBV11-1 and TRBJ2-1, the CDR3 gives the full variable domain: EAEVAQSPRYKITEKSQAVAFWCDPISGHATLYWYRQILGQGPELLVQFQDESVVDDSQLPKDRFSAERLKGVDSTLKIQPAELGDSAMYLCASSLGGEGAYNEQFFGPGTRLTVL.

The chain has TRBV19 and TRBJ2-1; 12 bases match TRBD1. The CDR3 has 15 residues. Per the germline V gene, CDR1 is LNHDA and CDR2 is SQIVND (reference sequence). The V gene end was trimmed by 7 bases and the J gene end by 7 bases; junction bases not matched to a gene: 8. CDR3 in DNA: TGTGCCAGTACCTGGGGGGACAGGGGGCTTAATGAGCAGTTCTTC. The encoded protein is CASTWGDRGLNEQFF.

This clone was found once. The chain couples TRBV20-1 to TRBJ1-2; no clear D. This CDR3 spans 9 amino acids. CDR1 DFQATT and CDR2 SNEGSKA come from the germline V gene (reference sequence). Trimming shortened V by 3 bases and J by 7 bases, and 3 bases separated the two germline ends. The CDR3 nucleotides read TGCAGTGCTAGCGGTGGCTACACCTTC. This codes for CSASGGYTF.